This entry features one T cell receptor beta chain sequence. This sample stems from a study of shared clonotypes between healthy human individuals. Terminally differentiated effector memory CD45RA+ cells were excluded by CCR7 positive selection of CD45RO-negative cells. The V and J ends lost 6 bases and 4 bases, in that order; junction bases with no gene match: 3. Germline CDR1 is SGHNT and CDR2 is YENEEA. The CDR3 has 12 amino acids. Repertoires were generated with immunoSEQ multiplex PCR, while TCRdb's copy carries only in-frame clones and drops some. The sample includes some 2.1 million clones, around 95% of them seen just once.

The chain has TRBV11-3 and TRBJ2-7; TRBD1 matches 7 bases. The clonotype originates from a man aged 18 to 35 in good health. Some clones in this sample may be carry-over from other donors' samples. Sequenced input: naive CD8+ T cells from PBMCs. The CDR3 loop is CASSARGYEQYF. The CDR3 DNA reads TGTGCCAGCAGTGCCAGGGGGTACGAGCAGTACTTC. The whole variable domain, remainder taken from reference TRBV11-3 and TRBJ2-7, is EAGVVQSPRYKIIEKKQPVAFWCNPISGHNTLYWYLQNLGQGPELLIRYENEEAVDDSQLPKDRFSAERLKGVDSTLKIQPAELGDSAVYLCASSARGYEQYFGPGTRLTVT.